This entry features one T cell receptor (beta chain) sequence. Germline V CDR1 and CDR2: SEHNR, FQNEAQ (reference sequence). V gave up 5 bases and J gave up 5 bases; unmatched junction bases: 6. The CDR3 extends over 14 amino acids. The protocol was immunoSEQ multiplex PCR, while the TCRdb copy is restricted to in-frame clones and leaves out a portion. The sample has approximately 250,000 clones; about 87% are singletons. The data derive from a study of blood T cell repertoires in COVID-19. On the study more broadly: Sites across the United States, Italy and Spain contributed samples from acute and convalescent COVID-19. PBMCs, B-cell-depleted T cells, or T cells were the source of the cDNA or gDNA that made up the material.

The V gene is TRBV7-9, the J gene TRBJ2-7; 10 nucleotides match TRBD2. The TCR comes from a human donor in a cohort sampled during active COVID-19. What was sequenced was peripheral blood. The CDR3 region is CASSTKREGDEQYF. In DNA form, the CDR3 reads TGTGCCAGCAGCACGAAGCGGGAGGGAGACGAGCAGTACTTC.